This record looks at one TCR beta chain sequence and its context. What this receptor recognizes is not known. No base quality information exists; no much larger clone differs at one position. The data belong to a study of a mutant IDH1 vaccine in newly diagnosed glioma (dated by TCRdb to the early 2020s). About the study as a whole: Vaccination began 4-6 weeks after radiotherapy alone, or alongside temozolomide cycles in the chemotherapy-containing groups. Peripheral blood samples were drawn at six visits, namely V03 (baseline), V05, V07, V10, V12 and V13. Longitudinal TCRB deep sequencing was performed for approximately 24 treated patients wherever samples were available for exploratory analyses. Of the roughly 32 patients who were treated, around 60% were male and 37.5% were female, and the mean age was approximately 40 years. The week-35 safety follow-up took place at visit V12, and the week-47 end of study took place at visit V13. Prior to enrollment, patients had been given standard therapy consisting of radiotherapy alone, temozolomide alone, or radiochemotherapy with temozolomide, with the combination given to most patients.

Study-level results and caveats: Selection of PBMC samples for TCRB deep sequencing was based on availability. No apparent relationship was observed between pseudoprogression and alterations in the top peripheral T cell clonotypes detected by TCRB sequencing. Immune responses induced by the vaccine were seen in approximately 93% of patients across multiple MHC alleles. According to the authors, sample limitations meant that analyses of patient blood samples could not be reproduced.

Receptor libraries were prepared by the immunoSEQ multiplex PCR assay. Rearranged TCR beta chain sequences were amplified with the hsTCRB Kit following the manufacturer's protocol. An Illumina MiSeq was used to sequence the TCRB libraries. On the study's bioinformatics: Demultiplexing, trimming and gene mapping were performed with the kit vendor's proprietary platform. In its TCRdb copy, this immuneACCESS table keeps in-frame sequences only and misses some clones. Where compared with another copy, unresolved V genes explain less than half of these, and the others have no known cause. D and trimming were read from the DNA, whereas the V and J calls and clone size are those reported in that table. Recorded for this sample are tens of thousands of clones; 85% to 90% of them occurred a single time. Of the sample, roughly 2% falls within the top ten clones. The time point label corresponds to: week 35, safety follow-up. Every vaccine dose consisted of 300 ug of a 20-mer mutant IDH1 peptide in Montanide, administered subcutaneously together with topical imiquimod. Patients received eight vaccinations in weeks 1, 3, 5, 7, 11, 15, 19 and 23, corresponding to visits V03 through V10. Donors had newly diagnosed WHO grade 3 or 4 IDH1-mutant astrocytomas with loss of nuclear ATRX. The samples were drawn from NOA16, a multicentre, single-arm, open-label phase I trial in Germany that tested a mutant IDH1 peptide vaccine in humans for the first time. The DNeasy Blood and Tissue Kit was used to extract genomic DNA from EDTA blood for TCRB sequencing.

Source: PBMCs, taken from a glioma patient whose treatment included an IDH1 peptide vaccine. The sequence derives from a man in his thirties or forties with glioma.

At the DNA level, the sequence is TGTGCCAGCAGCGGAAGCGGGGGAATGTACGAGCAGTACTTC. This encodes CASSGSGGMYEQYF. The chain is made from TRBV11-2 and TRBJ2-7; 8 of the junction bases match TRBD2. V is pruned by 5 bases and J by 4 bases, leaving 7 bases of the junction without a gene match. The CDR3, from cysteine to phenylalanine, totals 14 residues. The CDR3 DNA has 42 bases and is translated from base 1. The germline V gene sets CDR1 to SGHAT and CDR2 to FQNNGV.